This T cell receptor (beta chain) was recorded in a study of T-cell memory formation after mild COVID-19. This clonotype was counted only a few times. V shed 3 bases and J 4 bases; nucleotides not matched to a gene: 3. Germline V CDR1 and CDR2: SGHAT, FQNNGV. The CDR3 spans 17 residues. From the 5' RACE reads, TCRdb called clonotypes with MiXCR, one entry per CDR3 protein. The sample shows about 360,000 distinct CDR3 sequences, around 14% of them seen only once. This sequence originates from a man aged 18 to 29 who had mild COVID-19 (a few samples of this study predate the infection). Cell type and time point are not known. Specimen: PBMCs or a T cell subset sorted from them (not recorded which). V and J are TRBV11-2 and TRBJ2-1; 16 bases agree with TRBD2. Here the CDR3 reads CASSLGLAGGLYNEQFF. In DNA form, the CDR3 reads TGTGCCAGCAGCTTGGGACTAGCGGGGGGGCTTTACAATGAGCAGTTCTTC.